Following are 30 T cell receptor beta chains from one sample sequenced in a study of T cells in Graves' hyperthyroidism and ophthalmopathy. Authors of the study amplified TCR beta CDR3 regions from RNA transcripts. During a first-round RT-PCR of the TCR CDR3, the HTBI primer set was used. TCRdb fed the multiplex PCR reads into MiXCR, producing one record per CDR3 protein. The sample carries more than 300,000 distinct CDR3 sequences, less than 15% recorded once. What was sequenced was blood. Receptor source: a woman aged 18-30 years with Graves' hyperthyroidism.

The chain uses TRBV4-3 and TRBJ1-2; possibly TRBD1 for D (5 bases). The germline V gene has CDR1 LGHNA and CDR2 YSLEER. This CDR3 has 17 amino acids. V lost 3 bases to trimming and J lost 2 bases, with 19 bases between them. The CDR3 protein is CASSQDPWGVMNYGYTF. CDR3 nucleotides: TGCGCCAGCAGCCAGGACCCGTGGGGGGTAATGAACTATGGCTACACCTTC.

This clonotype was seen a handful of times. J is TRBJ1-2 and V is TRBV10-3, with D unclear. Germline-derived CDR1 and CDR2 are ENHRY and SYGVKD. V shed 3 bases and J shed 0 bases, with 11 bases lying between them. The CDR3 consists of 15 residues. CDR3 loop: CAISDQILANYGYTF. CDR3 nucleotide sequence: TGTGCCATCAGTGACCAGATTCTAGCTAACTATGGCTACACCTTC.

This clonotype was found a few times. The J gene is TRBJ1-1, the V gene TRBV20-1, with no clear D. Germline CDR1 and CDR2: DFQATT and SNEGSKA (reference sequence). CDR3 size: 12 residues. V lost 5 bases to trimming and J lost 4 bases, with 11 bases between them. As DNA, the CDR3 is TGCAGTGCTGACGACGGCGGCACTGAAGCTTTCTTT. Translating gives CSADDGGTEAFF.

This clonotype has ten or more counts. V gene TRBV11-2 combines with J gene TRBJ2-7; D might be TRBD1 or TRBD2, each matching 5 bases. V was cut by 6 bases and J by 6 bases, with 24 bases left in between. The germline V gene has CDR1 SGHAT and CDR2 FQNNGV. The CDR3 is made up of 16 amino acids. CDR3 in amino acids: CASRFSPARDGGEQYF. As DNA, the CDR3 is TGTGCCAGCAGGTTCTCCCCCGCAAGGGATGGGGGCGAGCAGTACTTC.

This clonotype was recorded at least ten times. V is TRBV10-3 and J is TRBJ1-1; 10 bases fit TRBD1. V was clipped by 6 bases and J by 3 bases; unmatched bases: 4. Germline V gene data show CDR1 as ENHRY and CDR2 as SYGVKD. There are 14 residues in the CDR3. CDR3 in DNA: TGTGCCATCAGAGCCGGGACAGGGGACACTGAAGCTTTCTTT. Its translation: CAIRAGTGDTEAFF.

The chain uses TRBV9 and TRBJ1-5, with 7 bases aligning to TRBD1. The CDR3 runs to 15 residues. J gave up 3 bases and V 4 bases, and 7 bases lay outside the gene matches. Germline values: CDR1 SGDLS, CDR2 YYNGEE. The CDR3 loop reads CASSKGDSINQPQHF. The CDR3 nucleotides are TGTGCCAGCAGCAAGGGGGACAGCATCAATCAGCCCCAGCATTTT.

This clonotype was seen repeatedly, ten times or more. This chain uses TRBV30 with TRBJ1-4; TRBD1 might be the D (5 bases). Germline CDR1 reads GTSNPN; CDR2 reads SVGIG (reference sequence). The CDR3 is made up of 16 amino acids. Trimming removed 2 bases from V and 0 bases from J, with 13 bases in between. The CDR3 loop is CAWSPPGATTNEKLFF. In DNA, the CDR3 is TGTGCCTGGAGTCCCCCCGGGGCAACAACTAATGAAAAACTGTTTTTT.

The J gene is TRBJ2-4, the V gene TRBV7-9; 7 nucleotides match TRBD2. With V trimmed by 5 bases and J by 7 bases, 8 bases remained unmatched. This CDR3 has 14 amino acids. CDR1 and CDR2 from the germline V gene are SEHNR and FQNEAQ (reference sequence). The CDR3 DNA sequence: TGTGCCAGCAGCCCTAGGGGAGGGTTGAACATTCAGTACTTC. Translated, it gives CASSPRGGLNIQYF. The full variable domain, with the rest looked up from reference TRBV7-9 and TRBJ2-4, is DTGVSQNPRHKITKRGQNVTFRCDPISEHNRLYWYRQTLGQGPEFLTYFQNEAQLEKSRLLSDRFSAERPKGSFSTLEIQRTEQGDSAMYLCASSPRGGLNIQYFGAGTRLSVL.

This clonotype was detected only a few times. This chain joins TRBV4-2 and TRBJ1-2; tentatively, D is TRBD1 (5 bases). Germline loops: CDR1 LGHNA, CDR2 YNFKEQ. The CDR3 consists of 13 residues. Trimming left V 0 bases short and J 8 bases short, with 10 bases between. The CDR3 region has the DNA TGTGCCAGCAGCCAAGATAGGGGTCGGGGCTACACCTTC. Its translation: CASSQDRGRGYTF.

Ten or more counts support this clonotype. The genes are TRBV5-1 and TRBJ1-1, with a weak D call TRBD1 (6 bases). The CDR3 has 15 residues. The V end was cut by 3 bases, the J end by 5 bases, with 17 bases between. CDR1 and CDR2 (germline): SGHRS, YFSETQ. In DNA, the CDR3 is TGCGCCAGCAGCTCCCTGGGGGCTGGGGGTACTGAAGCTTTCTTT. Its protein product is CASSSLGAGGTEAFF.

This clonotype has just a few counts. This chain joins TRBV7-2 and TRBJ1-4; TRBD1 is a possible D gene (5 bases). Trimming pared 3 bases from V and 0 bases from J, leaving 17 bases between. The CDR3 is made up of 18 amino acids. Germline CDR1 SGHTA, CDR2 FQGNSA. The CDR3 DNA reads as TGTGCCAGCAGCTTGGTCCGGGGACCTATCTCAACTAATGAAAAACTGTTTTTT. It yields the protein CASSLVRGPISTNEKLFF.

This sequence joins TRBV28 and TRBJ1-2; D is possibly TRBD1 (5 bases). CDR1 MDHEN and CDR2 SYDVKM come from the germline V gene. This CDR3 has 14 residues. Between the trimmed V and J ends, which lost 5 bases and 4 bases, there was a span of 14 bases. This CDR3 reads CASSPYGGSYGYTF. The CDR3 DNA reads TGTGCCAGCAGTCCCTACGGGGGTAGCTATGGCTACACCTTC.

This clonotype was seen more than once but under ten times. CDR3 bases: TGCGCCAGCAGCCAACTAGGGACGTCTAATAACTATGGCTACACCTTC. Encoded protein: CASSQLGTSNNYGYTF. This chain connects TRBV4-3 to TRBJ1-2, with D tentatively TRBD1 (5 bases). The CDR3 has 16 amino acids. The V and J ends lost 2 bases and 1 base respectively, with 14 bases between them. Germline V gene data show CDR1 as LGHNA and CDR2 as YSLEER.

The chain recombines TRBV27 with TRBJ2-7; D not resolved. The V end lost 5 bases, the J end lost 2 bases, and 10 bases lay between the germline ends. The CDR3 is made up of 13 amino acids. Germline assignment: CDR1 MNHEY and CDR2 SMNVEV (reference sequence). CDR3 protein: CASSPRSAYEQYF. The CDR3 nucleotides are TGTGCCAGCAGTCCCAGGTCCGCCTACGAGCAGTACTTC.

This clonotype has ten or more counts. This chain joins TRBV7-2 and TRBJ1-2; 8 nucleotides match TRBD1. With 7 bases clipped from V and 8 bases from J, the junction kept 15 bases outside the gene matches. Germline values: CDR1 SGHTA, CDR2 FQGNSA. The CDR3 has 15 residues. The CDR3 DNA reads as TGTGCCAGCAACCCTGTGGCAGGGGGCGCCGGCGGCTACACCTTC. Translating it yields CASNPVAGGAGGYTF.

In nucleotides, the CDR3 is TGCAGTGCTAGACCCTTTCTAGTTCTTTACAATGAGCAGTTCTTC. This encodes CSARPFLVLYNEQFF. The rearrangement joins TRBV20-1 to TRBJ2-1; D ambiguous. Germline V gene sequence: CDR1 DFQATT, CDR2 SNEGSKA (reference sequence). Trimming removed 2 bases from V and 4 bases from J, with 15 bases in between. The CDR3 loop spans 15 amino acids.

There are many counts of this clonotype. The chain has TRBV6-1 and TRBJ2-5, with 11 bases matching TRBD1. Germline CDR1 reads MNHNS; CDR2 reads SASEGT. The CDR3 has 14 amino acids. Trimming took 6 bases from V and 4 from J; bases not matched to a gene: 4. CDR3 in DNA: TGTGCCAGCAGGAAGGGACAGGGGGGAGAGACCCAGTACTTC. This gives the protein CASRKGQGGETQYF.

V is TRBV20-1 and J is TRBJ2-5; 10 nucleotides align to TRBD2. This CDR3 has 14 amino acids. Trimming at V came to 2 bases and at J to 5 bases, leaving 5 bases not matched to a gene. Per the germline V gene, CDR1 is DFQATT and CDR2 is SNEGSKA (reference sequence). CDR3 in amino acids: CSARMASGSETQYF. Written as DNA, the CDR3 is TGCAGTGCTAGAATGGCTAGCGGGAGTGAGACCCAGTACTTC.

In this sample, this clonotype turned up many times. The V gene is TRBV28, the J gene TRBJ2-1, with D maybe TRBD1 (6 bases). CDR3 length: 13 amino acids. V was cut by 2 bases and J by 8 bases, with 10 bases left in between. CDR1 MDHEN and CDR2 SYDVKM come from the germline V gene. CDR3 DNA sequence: TGTGCCAGCAGTTTACCACAGGGACATGAGCAGTTCTTC. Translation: CASSLPQGHEQFF. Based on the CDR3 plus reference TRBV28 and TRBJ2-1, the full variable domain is DVKVTQSSRYLVKRTGEKVFLECVQDMDHENMFWYRQDPGLGLRLIYFSYDVKMKEKGDIPEGYSVSREKKERFSLILESASTNQTSMYLCASSLPQGHEQFFGPGTRLTVL.

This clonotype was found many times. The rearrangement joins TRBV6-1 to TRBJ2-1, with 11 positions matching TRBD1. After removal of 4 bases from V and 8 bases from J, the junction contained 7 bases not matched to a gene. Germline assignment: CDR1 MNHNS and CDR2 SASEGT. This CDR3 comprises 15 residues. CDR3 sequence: CASSGGTGGYDEQFF. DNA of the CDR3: TGTGCCAGCAGTGGGGGGACAGGGGGTTACGATGAGCAGTTCTTC.

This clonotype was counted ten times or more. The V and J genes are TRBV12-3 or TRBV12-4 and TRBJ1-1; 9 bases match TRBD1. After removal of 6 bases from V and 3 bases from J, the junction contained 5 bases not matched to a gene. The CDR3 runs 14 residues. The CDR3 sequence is CASSVTGGDTEAFF. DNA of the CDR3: TGTGCCAGCAGCGTGACAGGGGGAGACACTGAAGCTTTCTTT.

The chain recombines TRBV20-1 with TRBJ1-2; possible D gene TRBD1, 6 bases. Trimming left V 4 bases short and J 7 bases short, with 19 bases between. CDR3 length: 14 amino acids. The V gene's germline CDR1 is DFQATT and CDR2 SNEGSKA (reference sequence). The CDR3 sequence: CSANKEGGLGGYTF. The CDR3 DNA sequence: TGCAGTGCTAATAAGGAGGGGGGGCTCGGTGGCTACACCTTC.

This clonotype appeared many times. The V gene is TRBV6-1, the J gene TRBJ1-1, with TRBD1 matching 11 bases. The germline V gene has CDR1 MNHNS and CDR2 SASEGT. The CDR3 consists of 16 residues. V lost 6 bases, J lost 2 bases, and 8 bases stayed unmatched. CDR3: CASSRGQGAGNTEAFF. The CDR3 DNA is TGTGCCAGCAGCCGAGGACAGGGGGCAGGTAACACTGAAGCTTTCTTT.

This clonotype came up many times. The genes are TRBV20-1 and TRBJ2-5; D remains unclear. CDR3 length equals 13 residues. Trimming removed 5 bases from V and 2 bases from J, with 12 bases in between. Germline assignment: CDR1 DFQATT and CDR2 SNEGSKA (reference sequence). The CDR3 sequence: CSAPGRIQETQYF. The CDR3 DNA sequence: TGCAGTGCTCCCGGACGGATACAAGAGACCCAGTACTTC.

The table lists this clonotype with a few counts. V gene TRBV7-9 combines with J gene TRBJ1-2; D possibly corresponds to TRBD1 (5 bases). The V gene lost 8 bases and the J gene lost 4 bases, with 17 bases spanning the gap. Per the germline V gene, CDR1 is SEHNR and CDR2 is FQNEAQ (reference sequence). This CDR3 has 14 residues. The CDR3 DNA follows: TGTGCCAGCCTAAGGGTAGGGGCTGGCTATGGCTACACCTTC. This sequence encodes CASLRVGAGYGYTF.

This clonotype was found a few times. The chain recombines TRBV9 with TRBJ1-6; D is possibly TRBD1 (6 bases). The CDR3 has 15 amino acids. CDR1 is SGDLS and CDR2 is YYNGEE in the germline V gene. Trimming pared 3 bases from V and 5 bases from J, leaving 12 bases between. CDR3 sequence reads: CASSDPGGHNSPLHF. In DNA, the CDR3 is TGTGCCAGCAGCGATCCGGGGGGGCATAATTCACCCCTCCACTTT.

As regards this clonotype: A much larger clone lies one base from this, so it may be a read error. The chain's CDR3 is CSAAPKGNEQFF. CDR3 in DNA: TGCAGCGCCGCTCCCAAGGGGAATGAGCAGTTCTTC. The J gene is TRBJ2-1, the V gene TRBV29-1; TRBD1 is a possible D gene (5 bases). CDR1 is SQVTM and CDR2 is ANQGSEA in the germline V gene. V lost 7 bases and J 7 bases, leaving 14 bases between the germline ends. The CDR3 extends over 12 amino acids.

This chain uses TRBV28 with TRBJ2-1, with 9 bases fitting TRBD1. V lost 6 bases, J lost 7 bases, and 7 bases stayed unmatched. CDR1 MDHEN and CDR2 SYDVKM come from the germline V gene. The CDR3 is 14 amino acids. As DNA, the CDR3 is TGTGCCAGCAGGGAGGGACAGGGTTGGAATGAGCAGTTCTTC. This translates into CASREGQGWNEQFF.

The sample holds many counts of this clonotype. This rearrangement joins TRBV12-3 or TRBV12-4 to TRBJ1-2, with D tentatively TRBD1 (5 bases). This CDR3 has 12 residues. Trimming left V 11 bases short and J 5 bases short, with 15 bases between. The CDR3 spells CAVRRGTYGYTF. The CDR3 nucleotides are TGTGCCGTCCGGCGGGGGACGTATGGCTACACCTTC.

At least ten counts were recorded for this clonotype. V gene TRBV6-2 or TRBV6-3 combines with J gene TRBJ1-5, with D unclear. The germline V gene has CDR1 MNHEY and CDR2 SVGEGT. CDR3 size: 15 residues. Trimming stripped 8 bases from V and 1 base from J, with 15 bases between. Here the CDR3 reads CASAALVPSNQPQHF. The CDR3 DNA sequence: TGTGCCAGCGCCGCGCTCGTTCCAAGCAATCAGCCCCAGCATTTT.